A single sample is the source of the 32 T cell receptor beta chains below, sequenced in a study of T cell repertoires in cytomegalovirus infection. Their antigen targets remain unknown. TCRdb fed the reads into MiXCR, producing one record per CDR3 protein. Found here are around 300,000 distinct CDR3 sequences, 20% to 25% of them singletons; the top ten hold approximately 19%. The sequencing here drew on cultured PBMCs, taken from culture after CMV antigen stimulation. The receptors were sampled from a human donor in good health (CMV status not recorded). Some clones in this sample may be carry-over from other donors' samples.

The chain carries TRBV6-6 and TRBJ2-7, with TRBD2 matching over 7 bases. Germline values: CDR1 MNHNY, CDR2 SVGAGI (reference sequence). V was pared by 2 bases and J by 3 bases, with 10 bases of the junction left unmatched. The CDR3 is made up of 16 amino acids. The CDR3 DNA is TGTGCCAGCAGTTACAAAGCAGCGGGAAGGGGCTACGAGCAGTACGTC. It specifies CASSYKAAGRGYEQYV.

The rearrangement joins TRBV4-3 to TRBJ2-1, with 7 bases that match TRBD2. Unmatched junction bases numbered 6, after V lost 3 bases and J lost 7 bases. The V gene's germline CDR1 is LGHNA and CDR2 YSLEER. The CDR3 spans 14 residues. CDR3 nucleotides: TGCGCCAGCAGCCAGTCCCATAGCGGGAATGAGCAGTTCTTC. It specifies CASSQSHSGNEQFF.

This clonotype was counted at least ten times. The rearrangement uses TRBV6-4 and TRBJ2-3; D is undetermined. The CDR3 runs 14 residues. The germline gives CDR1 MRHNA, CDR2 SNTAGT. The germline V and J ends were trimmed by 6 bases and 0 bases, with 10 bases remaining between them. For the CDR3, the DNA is TGTGCCAGCAGACGAACCTCTAGCACAGATACGCAGTATTTT. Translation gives CASRRTSSTDTQYF.

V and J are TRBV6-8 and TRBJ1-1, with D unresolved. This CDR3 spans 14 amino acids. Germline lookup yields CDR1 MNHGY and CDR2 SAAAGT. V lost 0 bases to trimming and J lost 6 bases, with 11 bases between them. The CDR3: CASSYSDSVAEAFF. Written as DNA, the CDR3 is TGTGCCAGCAGTTACTCGGACTCGGTCGCTGAAGCTTTCTTT.

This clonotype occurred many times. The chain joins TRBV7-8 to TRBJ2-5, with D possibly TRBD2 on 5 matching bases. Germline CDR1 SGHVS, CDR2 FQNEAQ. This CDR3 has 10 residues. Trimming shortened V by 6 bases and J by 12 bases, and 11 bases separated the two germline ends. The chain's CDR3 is CASSHGEKYF. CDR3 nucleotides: TGTGCCAGCAGTCACGGGGAGAAGTACTTC.

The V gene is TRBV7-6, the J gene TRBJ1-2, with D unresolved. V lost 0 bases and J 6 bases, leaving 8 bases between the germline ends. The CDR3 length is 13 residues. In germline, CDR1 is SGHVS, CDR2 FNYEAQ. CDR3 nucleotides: TGTGCCAGCAGCTTAGCGGCAGTCGATGGCTACACCTTC. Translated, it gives CASSLAAVDGYTF.

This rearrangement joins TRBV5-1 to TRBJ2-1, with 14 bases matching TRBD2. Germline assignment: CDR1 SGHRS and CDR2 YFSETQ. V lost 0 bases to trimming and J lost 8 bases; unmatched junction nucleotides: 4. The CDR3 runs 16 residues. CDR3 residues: CASSLAPGLAGDEQFF. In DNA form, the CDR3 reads TGCGCCAGCAGCTTGGCCCCGGGACTAGCGGGAGATGAGCAGTTCTTC.

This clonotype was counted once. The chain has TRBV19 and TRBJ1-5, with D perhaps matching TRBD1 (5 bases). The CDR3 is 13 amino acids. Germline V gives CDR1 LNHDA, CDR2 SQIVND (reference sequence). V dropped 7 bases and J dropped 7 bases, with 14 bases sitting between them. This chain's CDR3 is CASIGAVWQPQHF. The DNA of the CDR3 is TGTGCCAGTATAGGGGCCGTTTGGCAGCCCCAGCATTTT.

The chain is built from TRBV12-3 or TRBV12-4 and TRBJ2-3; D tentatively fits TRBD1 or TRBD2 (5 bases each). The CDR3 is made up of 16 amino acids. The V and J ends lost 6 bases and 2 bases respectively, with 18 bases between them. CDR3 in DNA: TGTGCCAGCAGCCCAGGGAGAGGGGTCATCACAGATACGCAGTATTTT. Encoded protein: CASSPGRGVITDTQYF.

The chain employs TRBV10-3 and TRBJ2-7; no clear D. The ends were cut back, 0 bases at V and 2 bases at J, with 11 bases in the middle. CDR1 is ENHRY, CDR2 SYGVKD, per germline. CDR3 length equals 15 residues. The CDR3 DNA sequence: TGTGCCATCAGTGAGTCGACGGGCAGCCCCTACGAGCAGTACTTC. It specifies CAISESTGSPYEQYF.

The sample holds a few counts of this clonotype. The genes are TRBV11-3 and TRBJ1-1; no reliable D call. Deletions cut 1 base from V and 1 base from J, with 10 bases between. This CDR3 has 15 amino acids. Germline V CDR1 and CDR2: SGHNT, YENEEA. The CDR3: CASSLAVQQNTEAFF. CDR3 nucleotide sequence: TGTGCCAGCAGCTTAGCCGTACAACAGAACACTGAAGCTTTCTTT.

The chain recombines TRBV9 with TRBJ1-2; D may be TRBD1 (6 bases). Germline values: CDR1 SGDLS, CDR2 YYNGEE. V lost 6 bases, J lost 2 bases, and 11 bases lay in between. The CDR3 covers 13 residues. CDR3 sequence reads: CASMGRGNYGYTF. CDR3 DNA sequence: TGTGCCAGCATGGGCAGGGGAAACTATGGCTACACCTTC.

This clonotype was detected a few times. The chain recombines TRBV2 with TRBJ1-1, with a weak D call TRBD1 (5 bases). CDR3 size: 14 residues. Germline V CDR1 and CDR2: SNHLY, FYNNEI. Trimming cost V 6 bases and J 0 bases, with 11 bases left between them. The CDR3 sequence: CASRYRNMNTEAFF. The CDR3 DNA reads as TGTGCCAGCAGATACAGGAACATGAACACTGAAGCTTTCTTT.

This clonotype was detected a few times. CDR3 protein: CASGPSAGGSYEQYV. CDR3 nucleotide sequence: TGTGCCAGCGGACCCAGTGCGGGAGGCTCCTACGAGCAGTACGTC. This chain connects TRBV7-8 to TRBJ2-7, with 8 positions matching TRBD2. This CDR3 contains 15 residues. The germline gives CDR1 SGHVS, CDR2 FQNEAQ. V dropped 8 bases and J dropped 0; count of bases not matched to a gene: 9.

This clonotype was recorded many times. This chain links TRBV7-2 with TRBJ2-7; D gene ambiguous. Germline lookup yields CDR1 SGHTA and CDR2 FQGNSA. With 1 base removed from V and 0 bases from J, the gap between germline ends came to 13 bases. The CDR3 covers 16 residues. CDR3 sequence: CASSLEGQLSSYEQYF. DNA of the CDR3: TGTGCCAGCAGCTTAGAAGGTCAGCTTAGCTCCTACGAGCAGTACTTC.

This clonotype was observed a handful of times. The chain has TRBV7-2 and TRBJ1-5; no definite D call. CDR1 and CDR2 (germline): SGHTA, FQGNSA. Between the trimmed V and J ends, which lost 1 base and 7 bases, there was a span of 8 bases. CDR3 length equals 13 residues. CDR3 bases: TGTGCCAGCAGCTTAGAGTCAGTCCAGCCCCAGCATTTT. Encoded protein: CASSLESVQPQHF.

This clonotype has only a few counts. CDR3 sequence: CASSAAYGHNYGYTF. CDR3 sequence (DNA): TGTGCCAGCAGCGCCGCTTATGGGCATAACTATGGCTACACCTTC. V usage is TRBV7-9 and J usage is TRBJ1-2, with D unresolved. Trimming removed 5 bases from V and 1 base from J, with 14 bases in between. Per germline, CDR1 SEHNR and CDR2 FQNEAQ (reference sequence). This CDR3 region has 15 residues.

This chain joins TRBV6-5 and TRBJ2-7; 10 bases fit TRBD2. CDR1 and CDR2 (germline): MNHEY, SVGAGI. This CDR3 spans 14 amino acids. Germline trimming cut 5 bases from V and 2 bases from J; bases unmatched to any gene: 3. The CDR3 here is CASSPSGSTYEQYF. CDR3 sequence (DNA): TGTGCCAGCAGTCCTAGCGGGAGTACCTACGAGCAGTACTTC.

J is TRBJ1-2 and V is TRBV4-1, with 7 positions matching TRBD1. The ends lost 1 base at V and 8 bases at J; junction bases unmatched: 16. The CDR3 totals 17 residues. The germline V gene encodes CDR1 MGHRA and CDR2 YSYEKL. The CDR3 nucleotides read TGCGCCAGCAGCCAAGTGTTCCGAGACAGGGACCTTGAGGGCTACACCTTC. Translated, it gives CASSQVFRDRDLEGYTF.

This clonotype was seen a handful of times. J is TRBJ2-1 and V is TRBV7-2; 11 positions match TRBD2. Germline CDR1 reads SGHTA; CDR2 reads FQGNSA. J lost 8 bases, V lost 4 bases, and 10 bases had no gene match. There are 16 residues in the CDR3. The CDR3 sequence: CASSSASGRYSDEQFF. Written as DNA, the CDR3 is TGTGCCAGCAGCTCGGCTAGCGGGAGGTACTCGGATGAGCAGTTCTTC.

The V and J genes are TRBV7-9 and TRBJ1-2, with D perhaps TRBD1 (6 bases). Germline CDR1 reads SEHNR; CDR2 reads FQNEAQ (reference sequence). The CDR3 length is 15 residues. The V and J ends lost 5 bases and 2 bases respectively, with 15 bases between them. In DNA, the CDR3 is TGTGCCAGCAGCCGATGGGACATAGGGAACTATGGCTACACCTTC. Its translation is CASSRWDIGNYGYTF.

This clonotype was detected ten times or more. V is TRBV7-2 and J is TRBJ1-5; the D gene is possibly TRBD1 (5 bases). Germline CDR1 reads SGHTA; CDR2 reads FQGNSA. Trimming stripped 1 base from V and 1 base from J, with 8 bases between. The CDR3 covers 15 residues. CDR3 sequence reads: CASSLVQGSNQPQHF. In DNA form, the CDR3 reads TGTGCCAGCAGCTTAGTTCAGGGCAGCAATCAGCCCCAGCATTTT.

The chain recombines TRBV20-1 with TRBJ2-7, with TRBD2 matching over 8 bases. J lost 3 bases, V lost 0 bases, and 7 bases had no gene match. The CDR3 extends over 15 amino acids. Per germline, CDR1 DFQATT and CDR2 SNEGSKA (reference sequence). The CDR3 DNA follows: TGCAGTGCTAGAGATCGAAGCGGGAGAAGCTACGAGCAGTACTTC. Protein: CSARDRSGRSYEQYF.

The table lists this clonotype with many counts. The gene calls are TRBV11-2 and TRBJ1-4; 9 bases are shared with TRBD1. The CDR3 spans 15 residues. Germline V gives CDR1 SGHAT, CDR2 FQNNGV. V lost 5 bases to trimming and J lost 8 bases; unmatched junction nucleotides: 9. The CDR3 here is CASSPQGTGHEKLFF. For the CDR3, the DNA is TGTGCCAGCAGCCCCCAGGGGACAGGGCACGAAAAACTGTTTTTT.

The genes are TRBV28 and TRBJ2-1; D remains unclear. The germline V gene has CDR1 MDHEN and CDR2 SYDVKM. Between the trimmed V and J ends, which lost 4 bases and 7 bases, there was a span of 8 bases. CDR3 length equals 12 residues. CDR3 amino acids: CASSSGPNEQFF. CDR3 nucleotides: TGTGCCAGCAGTTCCGGGCCGAATGAGCAGTTCTTC.

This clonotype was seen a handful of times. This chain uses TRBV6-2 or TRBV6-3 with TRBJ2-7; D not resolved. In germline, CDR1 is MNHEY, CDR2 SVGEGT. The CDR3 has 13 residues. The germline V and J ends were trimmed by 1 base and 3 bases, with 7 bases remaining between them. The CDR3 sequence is CASSYYLIYEQYF. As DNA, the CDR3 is TGTGCCAGCAGTTACTACCTTATCTACGAGCAGTACTTC.

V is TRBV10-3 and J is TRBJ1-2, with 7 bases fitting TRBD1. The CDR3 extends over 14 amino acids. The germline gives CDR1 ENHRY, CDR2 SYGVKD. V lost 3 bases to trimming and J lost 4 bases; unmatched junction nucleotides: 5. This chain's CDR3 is CAISDRTGSYGYTF. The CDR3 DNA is TGTGCCATCAGTGATAGGACAGGAAGCTATGGCTACACCTTC.

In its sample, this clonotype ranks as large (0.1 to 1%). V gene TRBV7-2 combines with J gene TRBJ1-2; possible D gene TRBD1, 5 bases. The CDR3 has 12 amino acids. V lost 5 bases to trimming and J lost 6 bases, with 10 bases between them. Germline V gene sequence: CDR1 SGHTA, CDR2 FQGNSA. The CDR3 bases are TGTGCCAGCAGCGTCGACAGCCATGGCTACACCTTC. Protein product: CASSVDSHGYTF.

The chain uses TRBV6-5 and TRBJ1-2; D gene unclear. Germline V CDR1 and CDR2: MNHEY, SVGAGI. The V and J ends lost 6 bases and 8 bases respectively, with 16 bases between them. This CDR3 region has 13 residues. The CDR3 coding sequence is TGTGCCAGCAGACCCCTTAGAGGGTCGGGCTACACCTTC. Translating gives CASRPLRGSGYTF.

CDR3 in DNA: TGTGCCAGTAGTGTGCAGAAGAATCAGCCCCAGCATTTT. The encoded protein is CASSVQKNQPQHF. The chain has TRBV19 and TRBJ1-5; no reliable D call. This CDR3 contains 13 residues. Per germline, CDR1 LNHDA and CDR2 SQIVND (reference sequence). The V gene lost 5 bases and the J gene lost 4 bases, with 9 bases spanning the gap.

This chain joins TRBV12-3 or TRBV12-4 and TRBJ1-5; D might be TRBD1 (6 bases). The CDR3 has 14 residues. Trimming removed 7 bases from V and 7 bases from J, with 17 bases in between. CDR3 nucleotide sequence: TGTGCCAGCACAGAAGGACAGATACGACAGCCCCAGCATTTT. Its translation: CASTEGQIRQPQHF.

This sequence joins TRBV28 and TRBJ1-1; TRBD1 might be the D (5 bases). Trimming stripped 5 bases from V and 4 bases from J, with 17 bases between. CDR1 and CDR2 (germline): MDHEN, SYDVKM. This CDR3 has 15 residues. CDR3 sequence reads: CASSDQGNLGTEAFF. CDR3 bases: TGTGCCAGCAGTGACCAGGGAAATTTGGGCACTGAAGCTTTCTTT.